The 19 T cell receptor beta chains presented below share a single source sample, sequenced in a study of neurological immune-mediated disorders. Regarding time point: longitudinal time-point 2. TCRdb redid the calling of the 5' RACE reads with MiXCR, one entry per CDR3 protein. The sample contains roughly 60,000 distinct CDR3 sequences, more than 9.5% of which appear only once. The sequencing sample was made of PBMCs. Every receptor here comes from a man younger than 40 in good health.

The sample holds many counts of this clonotype. The CDR3 here is CASSKWDGAEGYTF. The CDR3 DNA reads TGCGCCAGCAGCAAATGGGACGGGGCGGAAGGCTACACCTTC. The V and J genes are TRBV4-1 and TRBJ1-2; weak D call: TRBD1 (5 bases). Trimming removed 5 bases from V and 8 bases from J, with 18 bases in between. The CDR3 totals 14 residues. Germline V gene data show CDR1 as MGHRA and CDR2 as YSYEKL.

This clonotype was detected ten times or more. This chain uses TRBV5-1 with TRBJ2-7, with a weak D call TRBD1 (6 bases). The CDR3 has 14 amino acids. The germline CDR1 and CDR2 sequences are SGHRS and YFSETQ. V dropped 9 bases and J dropped 1 base, with 17 bases sitting between them. This chain's CDR3 is CATRQASSSYEQYF. CDR3 bases: TGCGCCACGCGACAGGCTTCAAGTTCCTACGAGCAGTACTTC.

In this sample, this clonotype turned up many times. The chain recombines TRBV7-3 with TRBJ2-5, with a weak D call TRBD1 (5 bases). The length of the CDR3 is 14 residues. The germline V and J ends were trimmed by 2 bases and 5 bases, with 12 bases remaining between them. Germline-derived CDR1 and CDR2 are SGHTA and FQGTGA. CDR3 DNA sequence: TGTGCCAGCAGCTTATTTCTGGGGCCCGAGACCCAGTACTTC. Translation gives CASSLFLGPETQYF.

This chain joins TRBV28 and TRBJ1-1; D uncertain. CDR1 and CDR2 (germline): MDHEN, SYDVKM. This CDR3 is 12 amino acids long. Trimming removed 6 bases from V and 4 bases from J, with 9 bases in between. For the CDR3, the DNA is TGTGCCAGCAGCTGGGTGGGCACTGAAGCTTTCTTT. Amino acids: CASSWVGTEAFF.

This clonotype was counted many times. This sequence joins TRBV5-1 and TRBJ1-6, with TRBD1 as a possible D gene (5 bases). Germline V gene data show CDR1 as SGHRS and CDR2 as YFSETQ. V shed 4 bases and J shed 10 bases, with 12 bases lying between them. The CDR3 length is 13 residues. Here the CDR3 DNA reads TGCGCCAGCAGCCCCTTGGGGGACTCACCCCTCCACTTT. It codes for CASSPLGDSPLHF.

This clonotype occurred many times. The rearrangement joins TRBV7-9 to TRBJ2-7, with 9 bases matching TRBD2. This CDR3 has 15 amino acids. The V gene's germline CDR1 is SEHNR and CDR2 FQNEAQ (reference sequence). Trimming cost V 2 bases and J 5 bases; bases outside gene matches: 7. CDR3 region: CASSLFGGRANEQYF. Here the CDR3 DNA reads TGTGCCAGCAGCTTATTCGGCGGGAGGGCCAACGAGCAGTACTTC.

This clonotype showed up many times. This rearrangement joins TRBV5-5 to TRBJ2-3; maybe TRBD2 (6 bases). The CDR3 runs 20 residues. V was clipped by 1 base and J by 0 bases, with 24 bases between them. CDR1 is SGHKS and CDR2 is YYEKEE in the germline V gene (reference sequence). The chain's CDR3 is CASSLSGGGNYADSTDTQYF. The CDR3 nucleotides are TGTGCCAGCAGCTTGAGCGGAGGCGGGAACTACGCTGATAGCACAGATACGCAGTATTTT.

This clonotype showed up many times. The chain is built from TRBV29-1 and TRBJ2-5; D uncertain. Between the trimmed V and J ends, which lost 3 bases and 1 base, there was a span of 12 bases. CDR3 length equals 14 residues. Germline-derived CDR1 and CDR2 are SQVTM and ANQGSEA. The CDR3 reads CSVDILGFQETQYF. CDR3 in DNA: TGCAGCGTTGATATCTTAGGGTTCCAAGAGACCCAGTACTTC.

This clonotype was recorded at least ten times. The chain joins TRBV12-3 or TRBV12-4 to TRBJ1-6; maybe TRBD1 (5 bases). The CDR3 length is 12 residues. Deletions cut 8 bases from V and 9 bases from J, with 11 bases between. The CDR3, as DNA: TGTGCCAGCGCCAGGGACGGTTCACCCCTCCACTTT. Its translation: CASARDGSPLHF.

Ten or more counts support this clonotype. This chain connects TRBV5-1 to TRBJ2-3; D gene unclear. The CDR3 sequence is 16 residues long. Deletions cut 3 bases from V and 3 bases from J, with 17 bases between. The V gene's germline CDR1 is SGHRS and CDR2 YFSETQ. The CDR3 coding sequence is TGCGCCAGCAGCTCCCGCTTCGAGGAAGGAACAGATACGCAGTATTTT. It specifies CASSSRFEEGTDTQYF.

This clonotype was counted ten times or more. The chain employs TRBV5-1 and TRBJ2-5; D remains ambiguous. The V gene's germline CDR1 is SGHRS and CDR2 YFSETQ. The CDR3 loop spans 14 amino acids. The V and J ends lost 0 bases and 2 bases respectively, with 8 bases between them. CDR3 nucleotide sequence: TGCGCCAGCAGCTTGGAGCCAGGTCAAGAGACCCAGTACTTC. This gives the protein CASSLEPGQETQYF.

This clonotype came up many times. In DNA, the CDR3 is TGCAGCGTCTCAACGTCCCGGGGTAATCAGCCCCAGCATTTT. It specifies CSVSTSRGNQPQHF. The chain combines TRBV29-1 with TRBJ1-5; D call uncertain. CDR3 length: 14 residues. The germline V and J ends were trimmed by 6 bases and 4 bases, with 16 bases remaining between them. The germline V gene encodes CDR1 SQVTM and CDR2 ANQGSEA.

This clonotype was seen at least ten times. CDR3 in amino acids: CSVDLTGNEKLFF. CDR3 DNA: TGCAGCGTCGACCTGACAGGGAATGAAAAACTGTTTTTT. The chain employs TRBV29-1 and TRBJ1-4; TRBD1 matches 7 bases. The ends lost 6 bases at V and 5 bases at J; junction bases unmatched: 6. Germline V lookup: CDR1 SQVTM, CDR2 ANQGSEA. CDR3 length: 13 residues.

This clonotype occurred many times. The V gene is TRBV5-1, the J gene TRBJ2-5; TRBD2 might be the D (7 bases). The CDR3 has 17 residues. CDR1 is SGHRS, CDR2 YFSETQ, per germline. V lost 4 bases and J lost 1, with 20 bases in between. The CDR3 DNA sequence: TGCGCCAGCAGCCTACTAGGACTAGGGGGGAGCCAAGAGACCCAGTACTTC. Protein sequence: CASSLLGLGGSQETQYF.

J is TRBJ2-1 and V is TRBV6-5, with TRBD1 as a possible D gene (6 bases). Germline CDR1 reads MNHEY; CDR2 reads SVGAGI. Trimming left V 0 bases short and J 12 bases short, with 15 bases between. The CDR3 covers 14 residues. The CDR3 region has the DNA TGTGCCAGCAGTTACTCGCTACAGGGAAATAGGCAGTTCTTC. It translates to CASSYSLQGNRQFF.

This clonotype was recorded at least ten times. This rearrangement joins TRBV7-6 to TRBJ2-6, with 7 bases aligning to TRBD1. The trim removed 7 bases at V and 3 bases at J, leaving 9 bases unmatched. CDR3 length equals 16 residues. Germline CDR1 is SGHVS and CDR2 is FNYEAQ. The CDR3 DNA reads TGTGCCAGCACCTCGACAGGGCTTGGTGGGGCCAACGTCCTGACTTTC. This sequence encodes CASTSTGLGGANVLTF.

This clonotype was recorded many times. This chain connects TRBV20-1 to TRBJ2-7; D not certain. The CDR3 sequence is 16 residues long. Trimming left V 0 bases short and J 2 bases short, with 17 bases between. Germline V gene lookup returns CDR1 DFQATT and CDR2 SNEGSKA (reference sequence). The CDR3 loop is CSARDPPLKPTYEQYF. In DNA, the CDR3 is TGCAGTGCTAGAGACCCACCCCTTAAACCCACCTACGAGCAGTACTTC.

This clonotype was seen repeatedly, ten times or more. The chain combines TRBV9 with TRBJ1-2; D uncertain. Germline CDR1 SGDLS, CDR2 YYNGEE. V was pared by 1 base and J by 0 bases, with 16 bases between. This CDR3 region has 17 residues. CDR3 protein: CASSVSRRVSPNYGYTF. The CDR3 DNA reads as TGTGCCAGCAGCGTATCCCGAAGGGTGAGCCCTAACTATGGCTACACCTTC. Together with reference TRBV9 and TRBJ1-2, the CDR3 gives the full variable domain: DSGVTQTPKHLITATGQRVTLRCSPRSGDLSVYWYQQSLDQGLQFLIQYYNGEERAKGNILERFSAQQFPDLHSELNLSSLELGDSALYFCASSVSRRVSPNYGYTFGSGTRLTVV.

This clonotype was counted between two and nine times. The chain recombines TRBV2 with TRBJ2-1; D not resolved. The CDR3 contains 17 residues. Germline V gene lookup returns CDR1 SNHLY and CDR2 FYNNEI. V was trimmed by 6 bases and J by 3 bases, leaving 21 bases between them. The DNA for the CDR3 is TGTGCCAGCAGAACGGACCTTTGGGCCACCTTCTACAATGAGCAGTTCTTC. It translates to CASRTDLWATFYNEQFF.